The 32 T cell receptor beta chains below all came from one sample that was sequenced in a study of T cells in Graves' hyperthyroidism and ophthalmopathy. RNA transcripts were the template for amplifying TCR beta CDR3 regions. With the HTBI primer set, the TCR CDR3 went through a first round of RT-PCR. TCRdb re-called the multiplex PCR reads with MiXCR, one entry per CDR3 protein. The profile shows some 360,000 distinct CDR3 sequences, around a sixth of them singletons. Sequencing was carried out using blood. The receptors were sampled from a woman in her forties with Graves' ophthalmopathy.

This clonotype showed up many times. The chain is built from TRBV25-1 and TRBJ2-5; D is undetermined. Germline lookup yields CDR1 MGHDK and CDR2 SYGVNS. The CDR3 is 16 residues long. Between the trimmed V and J ends, which lost 1 base and 0 bases, there was a span of 12 bases. The DNA for the CDR3 is TGTGCCAGCAGTGAATCGCTGCCTCGGTACCAAGAGACCCAGTACTTC. Translated: CASSESLPRYQETQYF.

The gene calls are TRBV10-3 and TRBJ2-7; D is perhaps TRBD1 or TRBD2 (5 bases each). Trimming took 7 bases from V and 6 from J, leaving 19 bases between them. This CDR3 has 14 amino acids. Germline CDR1 is ENHRY and CDR2 is SYGVKD. CDR3 in amino acids: CAIKRTGLFGEQYF. The CDR3 DNA is TGTGCCATCAAGCGGACGGGGCTCTTCGGCGAGCAGTACTTC.

This clonotype came up many times. This sequence joins TRBV19 and TRBJ2-5; TRBD2 is a possible D gene (6 bases). The CDR3 totals 15 residues. Germline V CDR1 and CDR2: LNHDA, SQIVND (reference sequence). Trimming took off 5 bases at V and 4 bases at J, with 17 bases between the two ends. The CDR3 bases are TGTGCCAGTAGTGAGGCGGCAGGGAGGCGAGAGACCCAGTACTTC. Protein: CASSEAAGRRETQYF.

This clonotype has a single count. V is TRBV5-1 and J is TRBJ2-2, with 7 bases that match TRBD1. The CDR3 has 14 residues. Trimming took 4 bases from V and 7 from J; bases not matched to a gene: 7. Germline loops: CDR1 SGHRS, CDR2 YFSETQ. In DNA form, the CDR3 reads TGCGCCAGCAGCCCACGGGACAGCTTCGGGGAGCTGTTTTTT. This translates into CASSPRDSFGELFF.

This clonotype was seen repeatedly, ten times or more. The gene calls are TRBV5-1 and TRBJ2-2, with a weak D call TRBD2 (6 bases). CDR1 is SGHRS, CDR2 YFSETQ, per germline. This CDR3 contains 17 residues. The germline V and J ends were trimmed by 4 bases and 0 bases, with 16 bases remaining between them. DNA of the CDR3: TGCGCCAGCAGCCCCCATCGGTCGGGGGCGAACACCGGGGAGCTGTTTTTT. It is translated as CASSPHRSGANTGELFF. Combining the CDR3 with reference TRBV5-1 and TRBJ2-2 gives the whole variable domain KAGVTQTPRYLIKTRGQQVTLSCSPISGHRSVSWYQQTPGQGLQFLFEYFSETQRNKGNFPGRFSGRQFSNSRSEMNVSTLELGDSALYLCASSPHRSGANTGELFFGEGSRLTVL.

In its sample, this clonotype was seen many times. The rearrangement links TRBV6-2 or TRBV6-3 to TRBJ2-2, with TRBD1 matching 7 bases. This CDR3 is built from 13 residues. Germline V gene lookup returns CDR1 MNHEY and CDR2 SVGEGT. The V gene end was trimmed by 6 bases and the J gene end by 6 bases; junction bases not matched to a gene: 4. Here the CDR3 reads CASSPGTAGELFF. As DNA, the CDR3 is TGTGCCAGCAGCCCTGGGACAGCCGGGGAGCTGTTTTTT.

This clonotype was found many times. The rearrangement joins TRBV29-1 to TRBJ1-1, with 8 bases matching TRBD1. Unmatched junction bases numbered 5, after V lost 7 bases and J lost 4 bases. The CDR3 runs to 12 residues. CDR1 SQVTM and CDR2 ANQGSEA come from the germline V gene. For the CDR3, the DNA is TGCAGCGCACGACAGGGGAGCACTGAAGCTTTCTTT. Protein product: CSARQGSTEAFF. Drawing the rest from reference TRBV29-1 and TRBJ1-1, the complete variable domain is SAVISQKPSRDICQRGTSLTIQCQVDSQVTMMFWYRQQPGQSLTLIATANQGSEATYESGFVIDKFPISRPNLTFSTLTVSNMSPEDSSIYLCSARQGSTEAFFGQGTRLTVV.

Ten or more counts support this clonotype. V gene TRBV7-9 combines with J gene TRBJ2-7; weak D call: TRBD2 (6 bases). Germline V CDR1 and CDR2: SEHNR, FQNEAQ (reference sequence). The V end lost 1 base, the J end lost 6 bases, and 10 bases lay between the germline ends. The CDR3 covers 13 residues. CDR3 DNA: TGTGCCAGCAGCTTAGTATACGGGGGCGAGCAGTACTTC. The encoded protein is CASSLVYGGEQYF.

V gene TRBV18 combines with J gene TRBJ1-2; a possible D gene is TRBD1 (5 bases). The V end lost 6 bases, the J end lost 1 base, and 18 bases lay between the germline ends. There are 16 residues in the CDR3. CDR1 is KGHSH and CDR2 is LQKENI in the germline V gene. This CDR3 reads CASSRAGQGFNYGYTF. Here the CDR3 DNA reads TGTGCCAGCTCCCGAGCAGGGCAAGGTTTTAACTATGGCTACACCTTC. Combining the CDR3 with reference TRBV18 and TRBJ1-2 gives the whole variable domain NAGVMQNPRHLVRRRGQEARLRCSPMKGHSHVYWYRQLPEEGLKFMVYLQKENIIDESGMPKERFSAEFPKEGPSILRIQQVVRGDSAAYFCASSRAGQGFNYGYTFGSGTRLTVV.

This chain links TRBV28 with TRBJ2-5, with 8 positions matching TRBD1. The germline gives CDR1 MDHEN, CDR2 SYDVKM. Trimming at V came to 2 bases and at J to 5 bases, leaving 4 bases not matched to a gene. The CDR3 is 14 residues long. CDR3: CASSLVDRVETQYF. CDR3 nucleotides: TGTGCCAGCAGTTTAGTGGACAGGGTGGAGACCCAGTACTTC.

At least ten counts were recorded for this clonotype. The chain has TRBV7-8 and TRBJ2-4; 8 bases are shared with TRBD1. There are 13 residues in the CDR3. Germline CDR1 SGHVS, CDR2 FQNEAQ. J lost 8 bases, V lost 1 base, and 1 base had no gene match. The CDR3 sequence: CASSLGQGYIQYF. The CDR3 nucleotides read TGTGCCAGCAGCTTAGGACAGGGGTACATTCAGTACTTC.

Remarks on this clonotype: A much larger clonotype is one base distant, so this may be a read error. V gene TRBV10-1 combines with J gene TRBJ2-7; TRBD1 might be the D (6 bases). From germline, CDR1 is WNHNN and CDR2 SYGVQD (reference sequence). V shed 6 bases and J shed 2 bases, with 17 bases lying between them. The CDR3 is 15 amino acids. For the CDR3, the DNA is TGCGCCAGCAGGGATATCCAGAGGGGGACCTACGAGCAGTACTTC. Its translation is CASRDIQRGTYEQYF.

The table lists this clonotype with many counts. The chain couples TRBV9 to TRBJ1-1, with 7 positions matching TRBD1. The CDR3 spans 15 residues. J gave up 2 bases and V 4 bases, and 8 bases lay outside the gene matches. Germline V lookup: CDR1 SGDLS, CDR2 YYNGEE. The CDR3 DNA sequence: TGTGCCAGCAGCCCCACCCCAGGGGGAAACACTGAAGCTTTCTTT. Amino acids: CASSPTPGGNTEAFF.

V and J are TRBV11-2 and TRBJ2-5; 7 nucleotides align to TRBD2. Germline loops: CDR1 SGHAT, CDR2 FQNNGV. This CDR3 is built from 15 residues. V lost 7 bases, J lost 3 bases, and 11 bases stayed unmatched. CDR3 bases: TGTGCCAGCAACCAGGGACTAACGAATAAAGAGACCCAGTACTTC. Amino acid sequence: CASNQGLTNKETQYF.

This clonotype was seen at least ten times. The rearrangement joins TRBV27 to TRBJ2-7; 7 nucleotides line up with TRBD1. The CDR3 is 14 residues long. Losses at the gene ends were 4 bases for V and 1 base for J; bases not matched to a gene: 4. Germline V gives CDR1 MNHEY, CDR2 SMNVEV (reference sequence). This chain's CDR3 is CASSSTGLSYEQYF. CDR3 DNA sequence: TGTGCCAGCAGTTCGACAGGGCTTTCCTACGAGCAGTACTTC.

This clonotype was seen many times. The rearrangement links TRBV20-1 to TRBJ2-7; 11 bases align to TRBD2. Germline CDR1 reads DFQATT; CDR2 reads SNEGSKA (reference sequence). V lost 1 base and J lost 6; bases outside the gene matches: 2. The CDR3 spans 13 residues. The CDR3 bases are TGCAGTGCTAGAGGTAGCGGGAGGGGCGAGCAGTACTTC. This gives the protein CSARGSGRGEQYF.

At least ten counts were recorded for this clonotype. The V and J genes are TRBV6-1 and TRBJ1-2; D is undetermined. Per the germline V gene, CDR1 is MNHNS and CDR2 is SASEGT. The V end lost 6 bases, the J end lost 5 bases, and 16 bases lay between the germline ends. This CDR3 region has 14 residues. CDR3 nucleotides: TGTGCCAGCAGACACCCCCCCGGGGATTATGGCTACACCTTC. Translation gives CASRHPPGDYGYTF.

This clonotype occurred many times. The chain carries TRBV2 and TRBJ2-3; perhaps TRBD2 as D (5 bases). Trimming took off 3 bases at V and 12 bases at J, with 13 bases between the two ends. The V gene's germline CDR1 is SNHLY and CDR2 FYNNEI. CDR3 length: 12 residues. CDR3 sequence: CASSERVPPQYF. For the CDR3, the DNA is TGTGCCAGCAGTGAGAGGGTCCCACCTCAGTATTTT.

The rearrangement links TRBV30 to TRBJ1-1; no clear D. CDR1 and CDR2 from the germline V gene are GTSNPN and SVGIG (reference sequence). V was shortened by 1 base and J by 4 bases, with 7 bases between the two germline ends. The CDR3 sequence is 12 residues long. CDR3 bases: TGTGCCTGGAGTGAAGATCTCACTGAAGCTTTCTTT. Translating gives CAWSEDLTEAFF.

Notes on this clonotype: A junction boundary mismatches the germline segment, possibly from a read error. The rearrangement joins TRBV19 to TRBJ2-5; TRBD2 might be the D (5 bases). The CDR3 length is 13 residues. Germline-derived CDR1 and CDR2 are LNHDA and SQIVND (reference sequence). The CDR3 protein is CARSTTSGETQYF. CDR3 in DNA: TGTGCCAGAAGTACAACGTCCGGGGAGACTCAGTACTTC.

This clonotype was observed many times. The chain couples TRBV2 to TRBJ1-5, with a weak D call TRBD1 (5 bases). The germline V gene encodes CDR1 SNHLY and CDR2 FYNNEI. V dropped 7 bases and J dropped 7 bases, with 11 bases sitting between them. This CDR3 has 12 amino acids. CDR3 protein: CASTRDRQPQHF. Here the CDR3 DNA reads TGTGCCAGCACCCGGGACCGGCAGCCCCAGCATTTT.

This clonotype was detected ten times or more. V is TRBV29-1 and J is TRBJ2-5; 12 positions match TRBD2. The CDR3 spans 14 residues. In germline, CDR1 is SQVTM, CDR2 ANQGSEA. V trimming: 7 bases; J trimming: 6 bases; junction bases outside the gene matches: 9. The CDR3 nucleotides read TGCAGCGCCCTCACTAGCGGGAGGTCAAAGACCCAGTACTTC. Amino acids: CSALTSGRSKTQYF.

Ten or more counts support this clonotype. This chain joins TRBV10-3 and TRBJ2-2; D may be TRBD1 (6 bases). The CDR3 is 13 residues long. Germline assignment: CDR1 ENHRY and CDR2 SYGVKD. V was trimmed by 4 bases and J by 4 bases, leaving 7 bases between them. The CDR3 DNA reads as TGTGCCATCAGTGGGACAGTCACCGGGGAGCTGTTTTTT. Translation gives CAISGTVTGELFF.

This clonotype was found many times. The J gene is TRBJ2-5, the V gene TRBV7-3; the D is unclear. Germline assignment: CDR1 SGHTA and CDR2 FQGTGA. The CDR3 loop spans 13 amino acids. The ends were cut back, 3 bases at V and 5 bases at J, with 10 bases in the middle. This chain's CDR3 is CASSFGVGETQYF. CDR3 bases: TGTGCCAGCAGCTTTGGAGTTGGGGAGACCCAGTACTTC.

The table lists this clonotype with many counts. The chain is built from TRBV30 and TRBJ1-5; 8 positions match TRBD1. The CDR3 loop spans 15 amino acids. V trimming: 3 bases; J trimming: 6 bases; junction bases outside the gene matches: 10. The germline gives CDR1 GTSNPN, CDR2 SVGIG (reference sequence). The CDR3 protein is CAWRPRTGSGQPQHF. DNA for the CDR3: TGTGCCTGGAGGCCTAGGACAGGGTCGGGTCAGCCCCAGCATTTT. Full variable domain (outside the CDR3, taken from reference TRBV30 and TRBJ1-5): SQTIHQWPATLVQPVGSPLSLECTVEGTSNPNLYWYRQAAGRGLQLLFYSVGIGQISSEVPQNLSASRPQDRQFILSSKKLLLSDSGFYLCAWRPRTGSGQPQHFGDGTRLSIL.

Many counts were recorded for this clonotype. CDR3 DNA: TGTGCCAGCAGTCCCAGCTCGGGGAGCTCCTACGAGCAGTACTTC. It encodes CASSPSSGSSYEQYF. The chain couples TRBV6-5 to TRBJ2-7, with D possibly matching TRBD2 (5 bases). This CDR3 comprises 15 residues. The germline V and J ends were trimmed by 5 bases and 0 bases, with 14 bases remaining between them. Looked up from germline, CDR1 is MNHEY and CDR2 is SVGAGI.

Note on this clonotype: With a much larger clone just one base away, this may be a read error. The conserved phenylalanine or tryptophan normally closing the CDR3 is absent here, so this likely arose from a read error. The rearrangement uses TRBV6-1 and TRBJ2-2; D gene ambiguous. V gave up 6 bases and J gave up 6 bases, with 11 bases separating them. The CDR3 runs to 13 residues. The germline CDR1 and CDR2 sequences are MNHNS and SASEGT. This CDR3 is CASRHGLAGELFV. The CDR3, as DNA: TGTGCCAGCAGACACGGCCTGGCCGGGGAGCTGTTTGTT.

The sample holds many counts of this clonotype. V and J are TRBV6-2 or TRBV6-3 and TRBJ2-5; D might be TRBD2 (5 bases). The CDR3 extends over 11 amino acids. Trimming left V 4 bases short and J 7 bases short, with 7 bases between. Germline CDR1 and CDR2: MNHEY and SVGEGT. The CDR3 loop reads CASSSGVTQYF. In DNA form, the CDR3 reads TGTGCCAGCAGTTCCGGGGTGACCCAGTACTTC.

The chain has TRBV9 and TRBJ2-5; D gene unclear. In germline, CDR1 is SGDLS, CDR2 YYNGEE. The CDR3 has 13 amino acids. V was pared by 0 bases and J by 5 bases, with 8 bases between. In DNA form, the CDR3 reads TGTGCCAGCAGCGTAGGAGGAGTGGAGACCCAGTACTTC. Encoded protein: CASSVGGVETQYF.

This clonotype was observed at least ten times. The chain has TRBV29-1 and TRBJ2-7; 9 positions match TRBD1. J lost 6 bases, V lost 7 bases, and 10 bases had no gene match. The CDR3 has 13 amino acids. Germline CDR1 and CDR2: SQVTM and ANQGSEA. This chain's CDR3 is CSARQGDRSEQYF. For the CDR3, the DNA is TGCAGCGCAAGACAGGGGGATCGTTCCGAGCAGTACTTC.

The table lists this clonotype with many counts. The chain has TRBV30 and TRBJ1-3; D perhaps matches TRBD1 (6 bases). The CDR3 spans 15 residues. CDR1 GTSNPN and CDR2 SVGIG come from the germline V gene (reference sequence). V lost 1 base and J lost 2, with 12 bases in between. CDR3 in DNA: TGTGCCTGGAGTGGGGTCGGGGGGCCTGGAAACACCATATATTTT. Amino acid sequence: CAWSGVGGPGNTIYF.

The V and J genes are TRBV6-5 and TRBJ2-7; 14 bases align to TRBD2. This CDR3 contains 16 residues. The V gene's germline CDR1 is MNHEY and CDR2 SVGAGI. The ends lost 4 bases at V and 3 bases at J; junction bases unmatched: 5. This CDR3 reads CASSSTSGRALYEQYF. In DNA, the CDR3 is TGTGCCAGCAGTTCGACTAGCGGGAGGGCCCTCTACGAGCAGTACTTC.